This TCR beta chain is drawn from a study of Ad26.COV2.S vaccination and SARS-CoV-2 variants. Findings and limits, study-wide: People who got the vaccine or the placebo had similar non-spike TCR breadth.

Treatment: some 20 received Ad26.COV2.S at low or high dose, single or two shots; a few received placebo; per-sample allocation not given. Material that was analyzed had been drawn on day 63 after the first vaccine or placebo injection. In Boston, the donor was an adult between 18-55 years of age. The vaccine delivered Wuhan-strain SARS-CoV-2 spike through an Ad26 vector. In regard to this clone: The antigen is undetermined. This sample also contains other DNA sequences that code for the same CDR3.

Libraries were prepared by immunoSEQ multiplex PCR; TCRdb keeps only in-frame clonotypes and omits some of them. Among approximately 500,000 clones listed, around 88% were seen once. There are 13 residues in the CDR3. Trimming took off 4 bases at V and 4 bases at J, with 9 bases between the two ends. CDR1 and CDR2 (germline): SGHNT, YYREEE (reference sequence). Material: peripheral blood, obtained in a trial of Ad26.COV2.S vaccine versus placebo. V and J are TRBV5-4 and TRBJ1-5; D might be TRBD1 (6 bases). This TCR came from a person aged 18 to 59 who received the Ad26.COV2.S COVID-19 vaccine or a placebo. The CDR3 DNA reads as TGTGCCAGCAGCGGGGGGCAAAATCAGCCCCAGCATTTT. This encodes CASSGGQNQPQHF.